Only a few counts were recorded for the clone carrying this TCR beta chain. Its antigen is not known. The data are from a study of T cell repertoires in cytomegalovirus infection. Study summary: Indicated by public TCR beta signatures were CMV infection and matching HLA type.

The study, taken as a whole, reports: The cumulative frequency of public TCR beta families identified carriers of CMV plus the relevant HLA. CMV-specific TCR beta clonotypes restricted by HLA-C were the ones dominating the ex vivo response.

TCRdb reprocessed the reads with MiXCR, giving one entry per CDR3 protein. The repertoire holds approximately 110,000 distinct CDR3 sequences, with about 31% as singletons. The source is a human donor in good health (CMV status not recorded). Some clones in this sample may be carry-over from other donors' samples. The sequenced sample was CD8+ T cells from cultured PBMCs, obtained from culture after CMV antigen stimulation.

The CDR3 DNA follows: TGTGCCAGCAGCTTAGTTCCCCCTCTACAGGGTGGGGGCACTGAAGCTTTCTTT. This codes for CASSLVPPLQGGGTEAFF. V is TRBV7-8 and J is TRBJ1-1; weak D call: TRBD1 (6 bases). Deletions cut 1 base from V and 4 bases from J, with 22 bases between. Germline values: CDR1 SGHVS, CDR2 FQNEAQ. This CDR3 is 18 amino acids long.